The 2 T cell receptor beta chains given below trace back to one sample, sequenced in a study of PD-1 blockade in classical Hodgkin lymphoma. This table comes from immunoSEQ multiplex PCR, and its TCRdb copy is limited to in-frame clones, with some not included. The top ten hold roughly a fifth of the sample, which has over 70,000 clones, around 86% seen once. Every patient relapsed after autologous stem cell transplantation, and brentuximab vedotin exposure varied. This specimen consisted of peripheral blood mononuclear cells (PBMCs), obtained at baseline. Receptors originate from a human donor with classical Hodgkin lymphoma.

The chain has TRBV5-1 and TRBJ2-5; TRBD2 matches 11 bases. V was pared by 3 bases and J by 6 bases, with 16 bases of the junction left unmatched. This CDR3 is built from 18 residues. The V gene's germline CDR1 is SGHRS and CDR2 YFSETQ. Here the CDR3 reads CASSWGLVVAGGPQTQYF. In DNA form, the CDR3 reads TGCGCCAGCAGCTGGGGACTCGTTGTAGCGGGAGGGCCGCAGACCCAGTACTTC.

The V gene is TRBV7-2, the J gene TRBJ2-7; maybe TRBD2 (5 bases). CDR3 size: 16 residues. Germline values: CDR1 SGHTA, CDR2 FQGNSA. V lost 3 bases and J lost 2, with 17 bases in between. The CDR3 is CASSLDQLVVAYEQYF. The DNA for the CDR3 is TGTGCCAGCAGCTTGGACCAACTAGTTGTCGCCTACGAGCAGTACTTC.